This T cell receptor (beta chain) is drawn from a study of vaccination and CD4 T cells after COVID-19. The overall study: A vaccine, either BNT162b2 or mRNA-1273, was given to participants in two doses. From HCoV-229E, HCoV-OC43, HCoV-NL63 and SARS-CoV-2, overlapping spike peptides were used to stimulate the cells.

Sample treatment: roughly ten-day PBMC culture with coronavirus spike peptide pools or control peptides (ViraFEST assay). This clonotype was detected once. Its matching antigen is unknown. With the Oncomine TCR Beta short-read assay, DNA from cultured CD4+ T cells was sequenced. In TCRdb, the PCR reads were re-called with MiXCR into one record per CDR3 protein. In the table there are 15,000 or so distinct CDR3 sequences, 45% to 50% of which are singletons. The receptor comes from a human donor who had recovered from COVID-19. The specimen sequenced was CD4+ T cells from blood, cultured in vitro.

CDR3 bases: TGCGCCAGCAGTATTCAGGGGGTAAATGGCTACACCTTC. Its translation: CASSIQGVNGYTF. The chain links TRBV5-1 to TRBJ1-2; TRBD1 matches at 7 bases. CDR1 is SGHRS, CDR2 YFSETQ, per germline. V lost 5 bases and J lost 6; bases outside the gene matches: 7. The CDR3 length is 13 residues. The complete variable domain, with remaining parts taken from reference TRBV5-1 and TRBJ1-2, reads KAGVTQTPRYLIKTRGQQVTLSCSPISGHRSVSWYQQTPGQGLQFLFEYFSETQRNKGNFPGRFSGRQFSNSRSEMNVSTLELGDSALYLCASSIQGVNGYTFGSGTRLTVV.